These 20 T cell receptor beta chains were sequenced from one sample in a study of blood T cell repertoires in COVID-19. Assay: immunoSEQ multiplex PCR; the TCRdb copy retains only in-frame clones and omits some. The sample carries 180,000 or so clones, around 85% recorded once. Sequenced: peripheral blood. Source of these receptors: a man aged 55 to 70 with acute or convalescent COVID-19.

The V gene is TRBV19, the J gene TRBJ2-1, with 7 bases aligning to TRBD2. Germline V gene lookup returns CDR1 LNHDA and CDR2 SQIVND (reference sequence). Trimming cost V 6 bases and J 8 bases; bases outside gene matches: 16. This CDR3 spans 16 amino acids. Here the CDR3 DNA reads TGTGCCAGTAGCACCCCTCGGGGGAGGGCCAAGGATGAGCAGTTCTTC. Translation gives CASSTPRGRAKDEQFF.

The rearrangement links TRBV2 to TRBJ1-1, with a tentative D call TRBD1 (5 bases). V was clipped by 5 bases and J by 0 bases, with 16 bases between them. This CDR3 is built from 16 residues. CDR1 and CDR2 from the germline V gene are SNHLY and FYNNEI. The CDR3 nucleotides are TGTGCCAGCAGTCCCCAAATCCAGGGCTTGAACACTGAAGCTTTCTTT. Translation: CASSPQIQGLNTEAFF.

The chain recombines TRBV19 with TRBJ2-1; maybe TRBD2 (5 bases). V was trimmed by 3 bases and J by 1 base, leaving 10 bases between them. From germline, CDR1 is LNHDA and CDR2 SQIVND (reference sequence). The CDR3 has 15 amino acids. CDR3 sequence (DNA): TGTGCCAGTAGTATGGAGGTGTCTTCCTACAATGAGCAGTTCTTC. Amino acids: CASSMEVSSYNEQFF.

J is TRBJ2-1 and V is TRBV18; weak D call: TRBD2 (6 bases). Germline lookup yields CDR1 KGHSH and CDR2 LQKENI. CDR3 length equals 15 residues. V was pared by 3 bases and J by 1 base, with 10 bases between. CDR3 bases: TGTGCCAGCTCACCGCTAGCGTTTTCCTACAATGAGCAGTTCTTC. Amino acid sequence: CASSPLAFSYNEQFF.

The chain employs TRBV5-1 and TRBJ2-5, with a tentative D call TRBD2 (6 bases). Between the trimmed V and J ends, which lost 0 bases and 1 base, there was a span of 10 bases. The CDR3 is 15 amino acids. Germline CDR1 and CDR2: SGHRS and YFSETQ. CDR3 DNA sequence: TGCGCCAGCAGCTTGGGTCCTAGCGCCCAAGAGACCCAGTACTTC. The encoded protein is CASSLGPSAQETQYF. The whole variable domain, filled in from reference TRBV5-1 and TRBJ2-5, reads KAGVTQTPRYLIKTRGQQVTLSCSPISGHRSVSWYQQTPGQGLQFLFEYFSETQRNKGNFPGRFSGRQFSNSRSEMNVSTLELGDSALYLCASSLGPSAQETQYFGPGTRLLVL.

V and J are TRBV7-8 and TRBJ2-7; 9 positions match TRBD1. The CDR3 is made up of 15 amino acids. V trimming: 4 bases; J trimming: 6 bases; junction bases outside the gene matches: 10. Germline values: CDR1 SGHVS, CDR2 FQNEAQ. CDR3 sequence: CASSSWGQGIVEQYF. Written as DNA, the CDR3 is TGTGCCAGCAGCTCATGGGGACAGGGTATTGTCGAGCAGTACTTC.

The chain combines TRBV11-2 with TRBJ2-2; the D gene is possibly TRBD2 (6 bases). The V end was cut by 1 base, the J end by 6 bases, with 12 bases between. This CDR3 comprises 15 residues. Germline assignment: CDR1 SGHAT and CDR2 FQNNGV. The CDR3 nucleotides are TGTGCCAGCAGCTTAGCGGGGGTGCGGGCCGGGGAGCTGTTTTTT. It specifies CASSLAGVRAGELFF.

The chain employs TRBV9 and TRBJ1-1; maybe TRBD1 (5 bases). CDR1 is SGDLS, CDR2 YYNGEE, per germline. The V end was cut by 3 bases, the J end by 1 base, with 13 bases between. CDR3 length: 15 residues. The CDR3 is CASSALGLGNTEAFF. DNA for the CDR3: TGTGCCAGCAGCGCCCTGGGGCTGGGGAACACTGAAGCTTTCTTT.

The rearrangement joins TRBV10-3 to TRBJ2-3, with TRBD2 as a possible D gene (5 bases). The V end lost 4 bases, the J end lost 0 bases, and 20 bases lay between the germline ends. Germline CDR1 ENHRY, CDR2 SYGVKD. There are 18 residues in the CDR3. CDR3 nucleotide sequence: TGTGCCATCAGTGGCGGGCAGGCTGGTTTGGTAAGCACAGATACGCAGTATTTT. Translating it yields CAISGGQAGLVSTDTQYF.

Concerning this clone: An end of the junction does not agree with germline; a read error may underlie this. This chain uses TRBV7-7 with TRBJ2-3, with 12 bases identical to TRBD2. The CDR3 covers 14 residues. Germline V gene lookup returns CDR1 SSHAT and CDR2 FNYEAQ (reference sequence). The CDR3 DNA is TGTGCTAGCAGCCAGGGACTAGCGGGAGATACGCAGTATTTT. It specifies CASSQGLAGDTQYF.

V gene TRBV7-3 combines with J gene TRBJ2-1, with D hard to call. This CDR3 has 15 amino acids. Germline CDR1 and CDR2: SGHTA and FQGTGA. V was clipped by 2 bases and J by 0 bases, with 8 bases between them. In DNA form, the CDR3 reads TGTGCCAGCAGCTTAGAGGCCTCCTCCTACAATGAGCAGTTCTTC. Its protein is CASSLEASSYNEQFF.

This sequence joins TRBV11-2 and TRBJ1-1; the D is unclear. Germline loops: CDR1 SGHAT, CDR2 FQNNGV. The CDR3 runs 14 residues. V was trimmed by 0 bases and J by 0 bases, leaving 5 bases between them. The CDR3 DNA follows: TGTGCCAGCAGCTTAGAAGCCGTGAACACTGAAGCTTTCTTT. Protein: CASSLEAVNTEAFF.

The chain employs TRBV7-2 and TRBJ2-3, with a tentative D call TRBD1 (5 bases). CDR3 length: 14 residues. Trimming cost V 5 bases and J 3 bases, with 12 bases left between them. The germline CDR1 and CDR2 sequences are SGHTA and FQGNSA. CDR3 bases: TGTGCCAGCAGCGGATACGCAGGGACAGATACGCAGTATTTT. Protein: CASSGYAGTDTQYF.

The count of this clone is one. V gene TRBV11-2 combines with J gene TRBJ1-4; 7 bases are shared with TRBD1. Germline assignment: CDR1 SGHAT and CDR2 FQNNGV. The CDR3 length is 16 residues. V gave up 1 base and J gave up 3 bases; unmatched junction bases: 5. The CDR3 coding sequence is TGTGCCAGCAGCTTAGCTCAACAGGGGTCTAATGAAAAACTGTTTTTT. Residues: CASSLAQQGSNEKLFF.

J is TRBJ1-5 and V is TRBV2, with TRBD1 identical over 9 bases. With 9 bases clipped from V and 2 bases from J, the junction kept 5 bases outside the gene matches. The V gene's germline CDR1 is SNHLY and CDR2 FYNNEI. The CDR3 has 14 amino acids. CDR3 coding DNA: TGTGCCAGTAAACAGGGGGCGGGCAATCAGCCCCAGCATTTT. Protein product: CASKQGAGNQPQHF.

The chain couples TRBV3-1 (or the pseudogene TRBV3-2) to TRBJ2-7; D ambiguous. From germline, CDR1 is LGHDT and CDR2 YNNKEL (reference sequence). The CDR3 runs to 14 residues. V was pared by 2 bases and J by 4 bases, with 12 bases between. CDR3: CASSQTVVEYEQYF. The CDR3 DNA follows: TGTGCCAGCAGCCAAACGGTGGTCGAGTACGAGCAGTACTTC.

This sequence joins TRBV19 and TRBJ2-7; TRBD2 might be the D (7 bases). The V and J ends lost 10 bases and 3 bases respectively, with 16 bases between them. Germline V gives CDR1 LNHDA, CDR2 SQIVND (reference sequence). The CDR3 is 13 residues long. The CDR3 sequence: CATKGGQLYEQYF. CDR3 coding DNA: TGTGCCACTAAGGGGGGGCAACTCTACGAGCAGTACTTC.

The chain couples TRBV7-8 to TRBJ2-7; D remains unclear. There are 12 residues in the CDR3. Germline V CDR1 and CDR2: SGHVS, FQNEAQ. V was cut by 2 bases and J by 3 bases, with 5 bases left in between. The CDR3 here is CASSLTGYEQYF. CDR3 coding DNA: TGTGCCAGCAGCTTAACGGGCTACGAGCAGTACTTC.

The chain has TRBV21-1 and TRBJ1-2. TRBV21-1 is noted as a pseudogene. The CDR3 spans 15 residues. The CDR3 is CASSRRGDSNYGYTF. The CDR3 DNA is TGTGCCAGCAGCCGGCGGGGGGATAGTAACTATGGCTACACCTTC.

The chain joins TRBV28 to TRBJ2-2; 8 nucleotides match TRBD1. This CDR3 region has 14 residues. The junction had 3 bases not matched to a gene; V was cut back by 6 bases and J by 3 bases. Germline V gene data show CDR1 as MDHEN and CDR2 as SYDVKM. The CDR3 nucleotides read TGTGCCAGCAGGAGACAGGGGTACACCGGGGAGCTGTTTTTT. Protein sequence: CASRRQGYTGELFF.